This T cell receptor beta chain was captured in a study of T cell changes during pregnancy in multiple sclerosis. With 0 bases clipped from V and 2 bases from J, the junction kept 4 bases outside the gene matches. Germline assignment: CDR1 MDHEN and CDR2 SYDVKM. CDR3 size: 16 residues. Measured with immunoSEQ multiplex PCR; TCRdb has only the in-frame clones, and not every one. Of 45,000 to 60,000 clones listed, approximately 90% were seen once; the top ten hold roughly 0.19%. This clonotype was obtained from a female donor with multiple sclerosis, enrolled in a pregnancy study. The material was CD4+ T cells from peripheral blood mononuclear cells, obtained in the second trimester of pregnancy. The chain employs TRBV28 and TRBJ1-5; 7 bases are a match to TRBD1. CDR3 nucleotides: TGTGCCAGCAGTTTATGGAGGGGGCCGGGCAATCAGCCCCAGCATTTT. Protein product: CASSLWRGPGNQPQHF. Supplemented by reference TRBV28 and TRBJ1-5, the full variable domain reads DVKVTQSSRYLVKRTGEKVFLECVQDMDHENMFWYRQDPGLGLRLIYFSYDVKMKEKGDIPEGYSVSREKKERFSLILESASTNQTSMYLCASSLWRGPGNQPQHFGDGTRLSIL.